The table lists the clone carrying this T cell receptor (beta chain) with many counts. What it binds is unknown. The source of the sample is a study of metastatic and nonmetastatic thyroid tumors. Overall study: Repertoire data that came from the blood and tumor or nodule tissue of malignant and benign thyroid patients were compared.

Study outcomes and limitations: According to reports, the diversity of TCR beta was significantly higher in malignant thyroid tumors than in benign nodules, and this held in both blood and tumor samples.

Through MiXCR, TCRdb re-clonotyped the PCR reads. The sample yields around 19,000 clones, around 19% seen once. Thyroid surgery was performed in patients who had received no treatment beforehand. Germline V gene lookup returns CDR1 WNHNN and CDR2 SYGVQD (reference sequence). This CDR3 is built from 12 residues. V was pared by 10 bases and J by 8 bases, with 14 bases between. The chain couples TRBV10-1 to TRBJ2-2; no reliable D call. This clonotype was sampled from a female donor with papillary thyroid cancer or a benign thyroid nodule (not recorded which). Some clones in this sample may be carry-over from other donors' samples. The sequenced sample consisted of blood. CDR3 region: CATSAPWGELFF. CDR3 coding DNA: TGCGCCACCTCGGCCCCATGGGGGGAGCTGTTTTTT.